A selection of T cell receptor beta chains follows, all from one sample in a study of cytomegalovirus exposure and HLA in healthy donors. Assay: immunoSEQ multiplex PCR; the TCRdb copy retains only in-frame clones and omits some. The sample records some 110,000 clones, about four fifths being singletons. Input material: PBMCs. These receptors were collected from a man aged 45 to 65 in good health and CMV-seronegative. Each CDR3 is given without its conserved first and last residue. The D gene is left open where the match is weak.

v_gene	j_gene	d_gene	len	CDR3aa
TRBV11-2	TRBJ1-5	NA	13	ASSLGRDGNQPQH
TRBV30	NA	TRBD2	13	AWRDSGDLSYEQY
TRBV5-6	TRBJ1-1	TRBD1	11	ASTGGLDTEAF
TRBV10-3	TRBJ1-5	TRBD1	12	ASNPTGDGQPQH
TRBV5-1	TRBJ1-2	NA	13	ASSLGQEANYGYT
TRBV10-1	TRBJ1-1	NA	11	ASSRGLGTEAF
TRBV6-4	TRBJ1-3	NA	16	ASSDLGSFTPSGNTIY
TRBV18	TRBJ1-2	NA	11	ASSLGEGYGYT
TRBV5-1	TRBJ2-5	NA	15	ASSLSGPTGYQETQY
TRBV19	TRBJ1-1	TRBD1	13	ASSGTGPLNTEAF
TRBV11-2	TRBJ1-1	TRBD1	13	ASRYGTGWNTEAF
TRBV6-1	TRBJ1-1	TRBD1	10	ASSDLTGMAF
TRBV6-5	TRBJ1-1	NA	14	ASSYSILSTNTEAF
TRBV7-2	TRBJ2-2	NA	10	ASISLLGELF
TRBV10-3	TRBJ1-2	TRBD1	11	AISPDRGYGYT
TRBV7-9	TRBJ2-7	TRBD2	13	ASSPGRGGFDEQY
TRBV2	TRBJ1-6	NA	13	ASKPWAGHDSPLH